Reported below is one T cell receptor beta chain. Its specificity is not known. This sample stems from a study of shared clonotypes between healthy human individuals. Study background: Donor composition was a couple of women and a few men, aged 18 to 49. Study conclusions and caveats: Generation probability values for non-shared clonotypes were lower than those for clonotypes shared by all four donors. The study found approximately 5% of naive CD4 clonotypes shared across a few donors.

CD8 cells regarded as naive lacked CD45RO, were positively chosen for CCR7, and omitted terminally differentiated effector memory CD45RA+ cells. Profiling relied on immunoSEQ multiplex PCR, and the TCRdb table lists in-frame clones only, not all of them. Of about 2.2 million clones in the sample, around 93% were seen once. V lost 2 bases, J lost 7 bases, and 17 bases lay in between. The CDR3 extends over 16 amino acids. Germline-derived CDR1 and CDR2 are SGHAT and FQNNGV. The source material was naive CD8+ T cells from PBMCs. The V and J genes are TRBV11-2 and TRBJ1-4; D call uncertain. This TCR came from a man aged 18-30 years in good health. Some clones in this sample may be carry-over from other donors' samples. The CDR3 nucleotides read TGTGCCAGCAGCTTATGGAGGGCCGATGGTTTTGAAAAACTGTTTTTT. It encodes CASSLWRADGFEKLFF.